This TCR beta chain comes out of a study of blood T cell repertoires in COVID-19. Overall study: The samples span acute and convalescent COVID-19 from the United States, Italy and Spain. The analysed material was cDNA or gDNA that came from T cells, B-cell-depleted T cells, or PBMCs.

The CDR3 is 15 residues long. V gave up 0 bases and J gave up 0 bases; unmatched junction bases: 1. Germline V gene data show CDR1 as LNHDA and CDR2 as SQIVND (reference sequence). Profiled with immunoSEQ multiplex PCR; TCRdb holds only in-frame clones, not every one. The profile covers some 120,000 clones, with 84% appearing a single time and 9.5% to 15% taken by the ten largest. The rearrangement joins TRBV19 to TRBJ1-1; 7 bases line up with TRBD1. This sequence originates from a woman in her 30s who had recovered from COVID-19. The sequenced sample consisted of peripheral blood. CDR3 bases: TGTGCCAGTAGTATAGAGCAGGGGGTGAACACTGAAGCTTTCTTT. Translating gives CASSIEQGVNTEAFF.